The clone carrying this TCR beta chain was counted at least ten times. Its antigen remains unknown. Losses at the gene ends were 6 bases for V and 7 bases for J; bases not matched to a gene: 4. Germline values: CDR1 SNHLY, CDR2 FYNNEI. The length of the CDR3 is 12 residues. The data originate from a study of Graves' ophthalmopathy and Graves' hyperthyroidism. On the study more broadly: Calling hyperthyroidism stable required that no ophthalmopathy show up within 18 months of follow-up. Study-wide results and caveats: Blood also held most thyroid clonotypes expanded above 0.001 frequency.

Amplified material comprised TCR beta CDR3 regions derived from RNA transcripts. RT-PCR was first run with HTBI primers, then multiplex PCR in a second round. TCRdb recomputed calls from the multiplex PCR reads with MiXCR, one row per CDR3 protein. The data contain roughly 1.1 million distinct CDR3 sequences, around a third of them singletons. The source of this sequence is an adult man with Graves' hyperthyroidism. The rearrangement links TRBV2 to TRBJ1-2; 8 nucleotides agree with TRBD1. The source material was peripheral blood or thyroid tissue (not recorded which). For the CDR3, the DNA is TGTGCCAGCAGGGGACAGGAGTTTGGCTACACCTTC. Its translation: CASRGQEFGYTF.